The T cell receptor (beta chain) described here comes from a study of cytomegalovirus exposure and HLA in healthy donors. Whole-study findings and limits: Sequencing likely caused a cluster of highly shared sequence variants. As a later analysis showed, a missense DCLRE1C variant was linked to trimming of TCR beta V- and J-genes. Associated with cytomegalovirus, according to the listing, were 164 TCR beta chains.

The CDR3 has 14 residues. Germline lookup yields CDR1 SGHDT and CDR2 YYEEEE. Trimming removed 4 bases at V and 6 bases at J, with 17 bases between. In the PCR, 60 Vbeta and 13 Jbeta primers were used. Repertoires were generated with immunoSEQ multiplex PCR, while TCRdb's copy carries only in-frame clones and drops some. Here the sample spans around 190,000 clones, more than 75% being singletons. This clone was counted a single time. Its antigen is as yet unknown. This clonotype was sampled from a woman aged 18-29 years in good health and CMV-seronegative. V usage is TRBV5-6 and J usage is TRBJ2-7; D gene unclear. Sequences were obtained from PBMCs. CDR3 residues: CASSPPFPRGEQYF. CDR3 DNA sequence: TGTGCCAGCAGCCCCCCGTTTCCACGAGGCGAGCAGTACTTC.